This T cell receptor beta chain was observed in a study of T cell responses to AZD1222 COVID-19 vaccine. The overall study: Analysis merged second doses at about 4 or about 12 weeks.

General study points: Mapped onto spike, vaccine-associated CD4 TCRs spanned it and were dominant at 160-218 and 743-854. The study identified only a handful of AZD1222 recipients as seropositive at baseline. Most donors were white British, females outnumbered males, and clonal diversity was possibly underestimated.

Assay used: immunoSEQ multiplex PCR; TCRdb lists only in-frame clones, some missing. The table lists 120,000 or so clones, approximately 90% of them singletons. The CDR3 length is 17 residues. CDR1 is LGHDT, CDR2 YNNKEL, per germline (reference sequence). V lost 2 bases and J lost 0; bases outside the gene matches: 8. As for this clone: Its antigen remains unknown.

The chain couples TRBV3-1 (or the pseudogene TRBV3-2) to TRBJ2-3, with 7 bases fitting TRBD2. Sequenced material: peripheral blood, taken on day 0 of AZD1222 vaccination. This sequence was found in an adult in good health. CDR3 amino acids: CASSQNLAATSTDTQYF. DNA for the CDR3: TGTGCCAGCAGCCAAAATCTAGCGGCCACTAGCACAGATACGCAGTATTTT.